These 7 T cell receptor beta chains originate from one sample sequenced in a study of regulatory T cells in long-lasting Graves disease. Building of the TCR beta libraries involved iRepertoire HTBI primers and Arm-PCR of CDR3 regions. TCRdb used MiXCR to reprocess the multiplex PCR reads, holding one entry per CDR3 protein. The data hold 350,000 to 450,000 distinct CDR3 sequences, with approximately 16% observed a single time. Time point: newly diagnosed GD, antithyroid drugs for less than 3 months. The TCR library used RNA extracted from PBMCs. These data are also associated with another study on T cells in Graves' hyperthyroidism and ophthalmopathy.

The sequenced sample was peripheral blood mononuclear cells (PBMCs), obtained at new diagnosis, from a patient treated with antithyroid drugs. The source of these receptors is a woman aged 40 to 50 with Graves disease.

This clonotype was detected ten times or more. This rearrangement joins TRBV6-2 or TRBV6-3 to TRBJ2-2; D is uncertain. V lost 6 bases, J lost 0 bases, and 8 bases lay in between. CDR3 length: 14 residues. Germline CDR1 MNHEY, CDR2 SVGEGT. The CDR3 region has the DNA TGTGCCAGCAGCGCGACAACGAACACCGGGGAGCTGTTTTTT. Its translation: CASSATTNTGELFF.

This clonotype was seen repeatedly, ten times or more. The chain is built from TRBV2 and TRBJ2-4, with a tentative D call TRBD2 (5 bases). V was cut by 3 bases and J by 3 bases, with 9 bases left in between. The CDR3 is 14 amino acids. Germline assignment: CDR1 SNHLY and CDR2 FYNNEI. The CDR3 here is CASSDLGSKNIQYF. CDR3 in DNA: TGTGCCAGCAGTGACTTGGGGAGCAAAAACATTCAGTACTTC.

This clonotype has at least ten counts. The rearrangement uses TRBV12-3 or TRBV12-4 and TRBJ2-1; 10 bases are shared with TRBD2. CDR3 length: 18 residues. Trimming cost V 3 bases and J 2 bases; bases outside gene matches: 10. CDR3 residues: CASSFTYRGTSAYNEQFF. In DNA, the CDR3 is TGTGCCAGCAGTTTTACCTACCGGGGGACTAGCGCCTACAATGAGCAGTTCTTC.

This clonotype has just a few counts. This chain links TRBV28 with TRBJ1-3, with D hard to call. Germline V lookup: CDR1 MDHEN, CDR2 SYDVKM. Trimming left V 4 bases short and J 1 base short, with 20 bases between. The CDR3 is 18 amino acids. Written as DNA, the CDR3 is TGTGCCAGCAGTTCCTTGGGCAGGCCAGACCCTTCTGGAAACACCATATATTTT. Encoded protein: CASSSLGRPDPSGNTIYF.

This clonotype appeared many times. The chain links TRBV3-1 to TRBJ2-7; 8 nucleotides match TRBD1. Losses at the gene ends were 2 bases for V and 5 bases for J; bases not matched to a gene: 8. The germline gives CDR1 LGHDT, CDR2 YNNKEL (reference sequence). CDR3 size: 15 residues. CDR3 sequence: CASSQQDRVSNEQYF. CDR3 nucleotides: TGTGCCAGCAGCCAACAGGACAGGGTGTCCAACGAGCAGTACTTC.

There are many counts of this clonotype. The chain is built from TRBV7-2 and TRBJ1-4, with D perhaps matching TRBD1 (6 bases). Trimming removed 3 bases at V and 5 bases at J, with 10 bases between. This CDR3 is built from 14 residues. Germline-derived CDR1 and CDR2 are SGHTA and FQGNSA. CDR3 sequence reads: CASSFKGDNEKLFF. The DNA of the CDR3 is TGTGCCAGCAGCTTTAAGGGGGACAATGAAAAACTGTTTTTT.

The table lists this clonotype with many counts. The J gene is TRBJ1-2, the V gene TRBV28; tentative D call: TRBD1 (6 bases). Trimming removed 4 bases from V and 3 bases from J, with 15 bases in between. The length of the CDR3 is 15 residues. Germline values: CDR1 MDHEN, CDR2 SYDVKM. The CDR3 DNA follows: TGTGCCAGCAGTTCTGATTGGGGGGGCGACTATGGCTACACCTTC. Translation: CASSSDWGGDYGYTF.